These 15 T cell receptor beta chains were all obtained from the same sample, sequenced in a study of response to subunit inactivated influenza vaccine. TCRdb called the RT-PCR reads again in MiXCR, with one record for every CDR3 protein. This repertoire shows 450,000 to 700,000 distinct CDR3 sequences, about 14% found once; its top ten account for 11%. The sequencing used PBMCs from blood, collected about 11 days after vaccination. The receptors shown here come from a man aged 50-59 years who received an inactivated influenza vaccine.

This clonotype has a count of ten or more. The V gene is TRBV27, the J gene TRBJ1-1; TRBD1 aligns across 8 bases. The CDR3 runs 15 residues. The V gene end was trimmed by 0 bases and the J gene end by 2 bases; junction bases not matched to a gene: 2. CDR1 MNHEY and CDR2 SMNVEV come from the germline V gene (reference sequence). In DNA, the CDR3 is TGTGCCAGCAGTTTATCGACAGGGGTTAACACTGAAGCTTTCTTT. Translating it yields CASSLSTGVNTEAFF.

This clonotype came up a few times. The chain uses TRBV3-1 and TRBJ2-1, with D possibly matching TRBD2 (6 bases). The germline CDR1 and CDR2 sequences are LGHDT and YNNKEL (reference sequence). The V end lost 4 bases, the J end lost 3 bases, and 13 bases lay between the germline ends. This CDR3 is 15 amino acids long. CDR3 sequence reads: CASSLRVADYNEQFF. Here the CDR3 DNA reads TGTGCCAGCAGCCTCCGGGTAGCGGACTACAATGAGCAGTTCTTC.

The CDR3 reads CASSLPGGPPEQYF. CDR3 coding DNA: TGTGCCAGCAGCTTACCGGGGGGGCCCCCCGAGCAGTACTTC. The genes are TRBV7-2 and TRBJ2-7, with 8 bases aligning to TRBD2. V lost 2 bases, J lost 6 bases, and 6 bases stayed unmatched. Germline V gene lookup returns CDR1 SGHTA and CDR2 FQGNSA. The CDR3 spans 14 residues.

The V gene is TRBV20-1, the J gene TRBJ1-2; D perhaps matches TRBD1 (5 bases). Trimming shortened V by 5 bases and J by 4 bases, and 11 bases separated the two germline ends. The CDR3 contains 12 residues. CDR1 is DFQATT, CDR2 SNEGSKA, per germline (reference sequence). The CDR3 DNA sequence: TGCAGTGCTTTAGGGGTTGGCTATGGCTACACCTTC. This sequence encodes CSALGVGYGYTF.

In its sample, this clonotype was seen a few times. The genes are TRBV4-3 and TRBJ2-1; D possibly uses TRBD1 or TRBD2 (6 bases each). CDR3 size: 17 residues. Trimming cost V 0 bases and J 5 bases, with 17 bases left between them. Germline values: CDR1 LGHNA, CDR2 YSLEER. As DNA, the CDR3 is TGCGCCAGCAGCCAAGACCTTGGGGGGCTTGAGGACAATGAGCAGTTCTTC. Protein sequence: CASSQDLGGLEDNEQFF.

Only a few counts were recorded for this clonotype. The chain recombines TRBV30 with TRBJ2-7; D ambiguous. Germline V gene lookup returns CDR1 GTSNPN and CDR2 SVGIG (reference sequence). The CDR3 contains 12 residues. V lost 0 bases to trimming and J lost 7 bases, with 10 bases between them. The CDR3, as DNA: TGTGCCTGGAGTGTAAGTTGGCGTGAGCAGTACTTC. As protein: CAWSVSWREQYF. Full variable domain (missing parts from reference TRBV30 and TRBJ2-7): SQTIHQWPATLVQPVGSPLSLECTVEGTSNPNLYWYRQAAGRGLQLLFYSVGIGQISSEVPQNLSASRPQDRQFILSSKKLLLSDSGFYLCAWSVSWREQYFGPGTRLTVT.

This clonotype was detected only a few times. The chain carries TRBV15 and TRBJ1-4, with D possibly TRBD1 on 6 matching bases. V lost 0 bases, J lost 2 bases, and 10 bases lay in between. The germline gives CDR1 LNHNV, CDR2 YYDKDF (reference sequence). The CDR3 has 16 amino acids. CDR3 DNA: TGTGCCACCAGCAGAGATCAGGGGTGGACTAATGAAAAACTGTTTTTT. Amino acids: CATSRDQGWTNEKLFF.

The chain carries TRBV29-1 and TRBJ2-1; 7 nucleotides agree with TRBD2. Germline trimming cut 5 bases from V and 2 bases from J; bases unmatched to any gene: 9. This CDR3 region has 15 residues. Germline assignment: CDR1 SQVTM and CDR2 ANQGSEA. The chain's CDR3 is CSVPRPSGTYNEQFF. The DNA of the CDR3 is TGCAGCGTTCCTAGGCCTAGCGGCACCTACAATGAGCAGTTCTTC.

This clonotype was counted ten times or more. One junction end disagrees with the germline gene, perhaps due to a read error. V gene TRBV4-3 combines with J gene TRBJ2-1, with D unresolved. Germline-derived CDR1 and CDR2 are LGHNA and YSLEER. The CDR3 has 12 residues. CDR3 sequence reads: CASSQEGNEQFF. Written as DNA, the CDR3 is TGTGCCAGCAGCCAAGAAGGAAATGAGCAGTTCTTC.

This clonotype was observed a handful of times. CDR3 protein: CASRIASSSYNEQFF. CDR3 sequence (DNA): TGCGCCAGCAGAATAGCGTCCAGCTCCTACAATGAGCAGTTCTTC. This chain links TRBV5-1 with TRBJ2-1; possibly TRBD2 for D (5 bases). The CDR3 sequence is 15 residues long. V lost 5 bases and J lost 0, with 12 bases in between. Germline loops: CDR1 SGHRS, CDR2 YFSETQ.

This clonotype appeared many times. V and J are TRBV28 and TRBJ2-7; 10 bases map to TRBD1. The CDR3 is made up of 15 amino acids. Germline CDR1 is MDHEN and CDR2 is SYDVKM. V was pared by 5 bases and J by 0 bases, with 4 bases of the junction left unmatched. The CDR3 is CASSVRDRGSYEQYF. In DNA, the CDR3 is TGTGCCAGCAGTGTCCGGGACAGGGGCTCCTACGAGCAGTACTTC.

This clonotype was observed a handful of times. The genes are TRBV9 and TRBJ2-1; D is possibly TRBD2 (6 bases). Between the trimmed V and J ends, which lost 0 bases and 7 bases, there was a span of 14 bases. The CDR3 has 15 residues. The germline V gene encodes CDR1 SGDLS and CDR2 YYNGEE. The CDR3 spells CASSVEGVRGNEQFF. The CDR3 nucleotides read TGTGCCAGCAGCGTAGAAGGTGTTCGGGGGAATGAGCAGTTCTTC.

J is TRBJ2-1 and V is TRBV30; the match to TRBD2 covers 9 bases. V dropped 3 bases and J dropped 9; count of bases not matched to a gene: 12. The CDR3 has 15 residues. Germline lookup yields CDR1 GTSNPN and CDR2 SVGIG (reference sequence). DNA for the CDR3: TGTGCCTGGAGACTAGCGGGCCCCCTTTTGAGTGAGCAGTTCTTC. It yields the protein CAWRLAGPLLSEQFF.

V is TRBV14 and J is TRBJ2-1; 7 bases agree with TRBD2. The junction had 2 bases not matched to a gene; V was cut back by 4 bases and J by 2 bases. CDR1 and CDR2 (germline): SGHDN, FVKESK. This CDR3 is built from 14 residues. DNA of the CDR3: TGTGCCAGCAGCCGGGGAGGGGCCTACAATGAGCAGTTCTTC. It specifies CASSRGGAYNEQFF. Full variable domain (remainder filled in from reference TRBV14 and TRBJ2-1): EAGVTQFPSHSVIEKGQTVTLRCDPISGHDNLYWYRRVMGKEIKFLLHFVKESKQDESGMPNNRFLAERTGGTYSTLKVQPAELEDSGVYFCASSRGGAYNEQFFGPGTRLTVL.

This chain connects TRBV10-3 to TRBJ2-2; the D gene is possibly TRBD1 (7 bases). The CDR3 is 16 residues long. CDR1 is ENHRY, CDR2 SYGVKD, per germline. V was clipped by 5 bases and J by 5 bases, with 18 bases between them. CDR3: CAISHARQGGTGELFF. The CDR3 DNA follows: TGTGCCATCAGTCACGCCCGACAGGGAGGTACCGGGGAGCTGTTTTTT.